A single sample gave rise to the 31 T cell receptor beta chains below, sequenced in a study of vaccination and CD4 T cells after COVID-19. From the PCR reads, TCRdb called clonotypes with MiXCR, one entry per CDR3 protein. This table holds approximately 29,000 distinct CDR3 sequences, 50% found once. Specified time point: late sampling 161 to 241 days after vaccination in three convalescent patients. Sequences were derived from CD4+ T cells from blood, sampled about 7 months after SARS-CoV-2 vaccination. The receptors here all came from a human donor who had recovered from COVID-19.

The chain combines TRBV28 with TRBJ2-5; TRBD2 aligns across 7 bases. Germline V gene lookup returns CDR1 MDHEN and CDR2 SYDVKM. The CDR3 has 16 residues. Trimming at V came to 2 bases and at J to 5 bases, leaving 11 bases not matched to a gene. In DNA form, the CDR3 reads TGTGCCAGCAGTTTACCCCTTACGGGAGGTTCGGAGACCCAGTACTTC. It is translated as CASSLPLTGGSETQYF.

The chain employs TRBV27 and TRBJ1-2; D might be TRBD1 (5 bases). The V gene's germline CDR1 is MNHEY and CDR2 SMNVEV (reference sequence). Trimming shortened V by 5 bases and J by 8 bases, and 15 bases separated the two germline ends. The CDR3 covers 13 residues. The CDR3 DNA is TGTGCCAGCAGTCCGCCTGGGGGTCAAGGCTACACCTTC. Its protein product is CASSPPGGQGYTF.

The chain uses TRBV20-1 and TRBJ2-1; the D is unclear. Looked up from germline, CDR1 is DFQATT and CDR2 is SNEGSKA (reference sequence). V lost 6 bases and J lost 8, with 20 bases in between. There are 14 residues in the CDR3. CDR3 protein: CSAPSYARWDEQFF. CDR3 sequence (DNA): TGCAGTGCCCCCAGCTATGCGAGATGGGATGAGCAGTTCTTC.

In DNA, the CDR3 is TGTGCCAGCAGCCAGGGTGGTGATGGGTACGAGCAGTACTTC. Residues: CASSQGGDGYEQYF. This chain connects TRBV12-3 or TRBV12-4 to TRBJ2-7; D might be TRBD1 (5 bases). V lost 6 bases and J 4 bases, leaving 16 bases between the germline ends. There are 14 residues in the CDR3.

This chain connects TRBV25-1 to TRBJ1-5; D is uncertain. The germline V and J ends were trimmed by 4 bases and 9 bases, with 13 bases remaining between them. The CDR3 is made up of 13 amino acids. Germline loops: CDR1 MGHDK, CDR2 SYGVNS. This CDR3 reads CASSVGSESPQHF. The DNA for the CDR3 is TGTGCCAGCAGTGTGGGTTCCGAATCGCCCCAGCATTTT.

The gene calls are TRBV6-1 and TRBJ2-3; D is ambiguous. This CDR3 has 12 residues. The germline V gene encodes CDR1 MNHNS and CDR2 SASEGT. V shed 7 bases and J shed 4 bases, with 9 bases lying between them. CDR3 in amino acids: CASTWEADTQYF. The CDR3 DNA follows: TGTGCCAGCACGTGGGAAGCAGATACGCAGTATTTT.

The chain recombines TRBV7-8 with TRBJ2-2; D is undetermined. The germline V gene encodes CDR1 SGHVS and CDR2 FQNEAQ. The CDR3 is 13 amino acids. The V end was cut by 8 bases, the J end by 3 bases, with 10 bases between. The CDR3 is CASDPEYTGELFF. The CDR3 nucleotides read TGTGCCAGCGACCCGGAGTACACCGGGGAGCTGTTTTTT.

This clonotype was counted between two and nine times. The V and J genes are TRBV7-9 and TRBJ2-3, with TRBD1 as a possible D gene (6 bases). Germline loops: CDR1 SEHNR, CDR2 FQNEAQ (reference sequence). Trimming took 5 bases from V and 0 from J, leaving 12 bases between them. This CDR3 contains 15 residues. The CDR3 nucleotides are TGTGCCAGCAGCAACAGGGTTCTGAGCACAGATACGCAGTATTTT. Translation: CASSNRVLSTDTQYF.

The V gene is TRBV20-1, the J gene TRBJ1-1, with TRBD1 as a possible D gene (5 bases). With 0 bases removed from V and 7 bases from J, the gap between germline ends came to 9 bases. The CDR3 is made up of 12 amino acids. Per the germline V gene, CDR1 is DFQATT and CDR2 is SNEGSKA (reference sequence). The CDR3 DNA reads TGCAGTGCTAGAGATCATCAGGGTGAAGCTTTCTTT. Encoded protein: CSARDHQGEAFF.

This clonotype was counted a few times. The chain carries TRBV20-1 and TRBJ2-5, with D perhaps TRBD2 (5 bases). In germline, CDR1 is DFQATT, CDR2 SNEGSKA (reference sequence). The CDR3 extends over 13 amino acids. The V end was cut by 0 bases, the J end by 2 bases, with 7 bases between. The DNA of the CDR3 is TGCAGTGCTAGAGAGGGCGGGCAAGAGACCCAGTACTTC. Translating it yields CSAREGGQETQYF.

This clonotype turned up a few times. The gene calls are TRBV7-9 and TRBJ2-7; TRBD2 agrees at 10 bases. The germline CDR1 and CDR2 sequences are SEHNR and FQNEAQ (reference sequence). This CDR3 comprises 15 residues. V lost 4 bases, J lost 3 bases, and 6 bases stayed unmatched. CDR3 DNA sequence: TGTGCCAGCAGCTCGGGGACTAGCGTAATCTACGAGCAGTACTTC. Protein sequence: CASSSGTSVIYEQYF.

The CDR3 nucleotides are TGTGCCAGCAGCCTAACCGGGACTAGCCTCGGGGAGCTGTTTTTT. Amino acid sequence: CASSLTGTSLGELFF. V and J are TRBV7-8 and TRBJ2-2, with 9 bases fitting TRBD2. Germline V gene sequence: CDR1 SGHVS, CDR2 FQNEAQ. The ends lost 5 bases at V and 7 bases at J; junction bases unmatched: 8. This CDR3 comprises 15 residues.

The chain carries TRBV7-8 and TRBJ1-1, with 9 bases aligning to TRBD1. CDR1 is SGHVS, CDR2 FQNEAQ, per germline. CDR3 length: 17 residues. V lost 2 bases, J lost 1 base, and 8 bases stayed unmatched. The CDR3 DNA reads as TGTGCCAGCAGCTTAATCCCCCCGGGACAGGGGAACACTGAAGCTTTCTTT. It specifies CASSLIPPGQGNTEAFF.

This clonotype has more than one count but fewer than ten. The V and J genes are TRBV20-1 and TRBJ2-5, with 11 bases aligning to TRBD2. Germline-derived CDR1 and CDR2 are DFQATT and SNEGSKA (reference sequence). Trimming removed 4 bases from V and 4 bases from J; junction bases left unmatched: 14. The CDR3 covers 17 residues. CDR3 in DNA: TGCAGTGCTAAAACCAATATAGCGGGAGGGCATACAGAGACCCAGTACTTC. Encoded protein: CSAKTNIAGGHTETQYF.

The rearrangement joins TRBV7-2 to TRBJ2-1, with a possible D match to TRBD2 (6 bases). Germline V lookup: CDR1 SGHTA, CDR2 FQGNSA. V shed 5 bases and J shed 5 bases, with 25 bases lying between them. CDR3 length: 18 amino acids. CDR3 in amino acids: CASSPSPSLIAEDNEQFF. The CDR3 DNA reads TGTGCCAGCAGCCCCTCCCCCAGTTTAATAGCGGAAGACAATGAGCAGTTCTTC. Drawing the rest from reference TRBV7-2 and TRBJ2-1, the complete variable domain is GAGVSQSPSNKVTEKGKDVELRCDPISGHTALYWYRQSLGQGLEFLIYFQGNSAPDKSGLPSDRFSAERTGGSVSTLTIQRTQQEDSAVYLCASSPSPSLIAEDNEQFFGPGTRLTVL.

The V gene is TRBV7-8, the J gene TRBJ1-5; D perhaps matches TRBD1 (6 bases). Germline assignment: CDR1 SGHVS and CDR2 FQNEAQ. V was trimmed by 0 bases and J by 4 bases, leaving 10 bases between them. The CDR3 loop spans 15 amino acids. In DNA form, the CDR3 reads TGTGCCAGCAGCTTAGCCGGGGACATGAATCAGCCCCAGCATTTT. Residues: CASSLAGDMNQPQHF.

V usage is TRBV20-1 and J usage is TRBJ1-4; 8 nucleotides match TRBD1. CDR1 is DFQATT, CDR2 SNEGSKA, per germline (reference sequence). After removal of 2 bases from V and 8 bases from J, the junction contained 4 bases not matched to a gene. This CDR3 is built from 13 residues. The CDR3 bases are TGCAGTGCTAGACAGGGGGCTCTGGAAAAACTGTTTTTT. This sequence encodes CSARQGALEKLFF.

This clonotype was counted a few times. The rearrangement joins TRBV20-1 to TRBJ2-5; D unclear. Per germline, CDR1 DFQATT and CDR2 SNEGSKA (reference sequence). V was pared by 0 bases and J by 4 bases, with 3 bases between. The CDR3 is made up of 11 amino acids. The CDR3 reads CSARDRETQYF. The CDR3 DNA follows: TGCAGTGCTAGAGATCGAGAGACCCAGTACTTC.

The J gene is TRBJ2-1, the V gene TRBV11-3; D is tentatively TRBD1 or TRBD2 (5 bases each). Germline V lookup: CDR1 SGHNT, CDR2 YENEEA. Trimming took off 5 bases at V and 0 bases at J, with 11 bases between the two ends. This CDR3 comprises 15 residues. In DNA form, the CDR3 reads TGTGCCAGCAGCCGTGGGACGGCCTCCTACAATGAGCAGTTCTTC. Its translation: CASSRGTASYNEQFF.

This clonotype has just a few counts. The chain couples TRBV20-1 to TRBJ2-7, with D unresolved. Germline CDR1 is DFQATT and CDR2 is SNEGSKA (reference sequence). The CDR3 consists of 14 residues. The ends were cut back, 5 bases at V and 5 bases at J, with 19 bases in the middle. CDR3 sequence reads: CSAPPHAGIDEQYF. The CDR3 region has the DNA TGCAGTGCTCCTCCTCATGCTGGGATTGACGAGCAGTACTTC.

The genes are TRBV6-5 and TRBJ1-6, with no clear D. The CDR3 extends over 13 amino acids. CDR1 is MNHEY, CDR2 SVGAGI, per germline. With 2 bases removed from V and 8 bases from J, the gap between germline ends came to 7 bases. CDR3 amino acids: CASSYILDSPLHF. The CDR3 region has the DNA TGTGCCAGCAGTTACATCCTCGATTCACCCCTCCACTTT.

The J gene is TRBJ1-5, the V gene TRBV5-1, with D unresolved. Germline assignment: CDR1 SGHRS and CDR2 YFSETQ. V was clipped by 5 bases and J by 0 bases, with 9 bases between them. The CDR3 is 14 residues long. The CDR3 is CASSDPDSNQPQHF. The CDR3 DNA follows: TGCGCCAGCAGTGACCCCGATAGCAATCAGCCCCAGCATTTT.

The rearrangement links TRBV27 to TRBJ2-3; TRBD2 is a possible D gene (5 bases). This CDR3 is 17 amino acids long. Trimming took off 0 bases at V and 1 base at J, with 14 bases between the two ends. The germline gives CDR1 MNHEY, CDR2 SMNVEV (reference sequence). CDR3 amino acids: CASSLSTRWGGTDTQYF. The CDR3 bases are TGTGCCAGCAGTTTATCCACCCGATGGGGAGGCACAGATACGCAGTATTTT.

There are a few counts of this clonotype. This chain uses TRBV7-9 with TRBJ2-3, with TRBD2 matching 12 bases. The length of the CDR3 is 19 residues. Trimming at V came to 5 bases and at J to 3 bases, leaving 15 bases not matched to a gene. Germline assignment: CDR1 SEHNR and CDR2 FQNEAQ (reference sequence). Here the CDR3 reads CASSLVRTSGALKTDTQYF. CDR3 sequence (DNA): TGTGCCAGCAGCCTTGTACGGACTAGCGGGGCCCTCAAGACAGATACGCAGTATTTT.

V usage is TRBV20-1 and J usage is TRBJ2-7; 10 bases align to TRBD2. V was pared by 0 bases and J by 4 bases, with 6 bases of the junction left unmatched. The CDR3 sequence is 15 residues long. Germline assignment: CDR1 DFQATT and CDR2 SNEGSKA (reference sequence). The CDR3 reads CSARDLTSGNYEQYF. The CDR3 DNA follows: TGCAGTGCTAGAGATTTAACTAGCGGGAATTACGAGCAGTACTTC.

This clonotype appeared a few times. The chain couples TRBV20-1 to TRBJ2-3; TRBD1 is a possible D gene (5 bases). Trimming removed 5 bases at V and 2 bases at J, with 8 bases between. Germline V CDR1 and CDR2: DFQATT, SNEGSKA (reference sequence). This CDR3 is 12 amino acids long. As DNA, the CDR3 is TGCAGTGCTCCGGACAACACAGATACGCAGTATTTT. This gives the protein CSAPDNTDTQYF.

The gene calls are TRBV4-2 and TRBJ2-5; D not certain. The V end was cut by 0 bases, the J end by 5 bases, with 13 bases between. The CDR3 length is 15 residues. In germline, CDR1 is LGHNA, CDR2 YNFKEQ. CDR3 sequence reads: CASSQDRTAEETQYF. The CDR3 coding sequence is TGTGCCAGCAGCCAAGATCGGACGGCGGAGGAGACCCAGTACTTC.

The V gene is TRBV6-4, the J gene TRBJ2-5; 7 nucleotides agree with TRBD1. The V gene end was trimmed by 10 bases and the J gene end by 2 bases; junction bases not matched to a gene: 10. CDR1 and CDR2 (germline): MRHNA, SNTAGT. This CDR3 comprises 14 residues. The CDR3: CAIRGTDLQETQYF. In DNA form, the CDR3 reads TGTGCCATCAGGGGGACAGACCTTCAAGAGACCCAGTACTTC.

This sequence joins TRBV4-1 and TRBJ2-2, with D tentatively TRBD2 (6 bases). V lost 1 base to trimming and J lost 7 bases, with 10 bases between them. The CDR3 covers 14 residues. Germline lookup yields CDR1 MGHRA and CDR2 YSYEKL. The chain's CDR3 is CASSQALGGGELFF. CDR3 bases: TGCGCCAGCAGCCAAGCGCTCGGGGGCGGGGAGCTGTTTTTT.

In this sample, this clonotype turned up a few times. V and J are TRBV7-2 and TRBJ2-5, with 7 bases lining up with TRBD1. CDR3 size: 17 residues. Per germline, CDR1 SGHTA and CDR2 FQGNSA. V was clipped by 2 bases and J by 4 bases; unmatched bases: 13. The chain's CDR3 is CASSLIEAGGLLETQYF. The CDR3 DNA follows: TGTGCCAGCAGCTTAATTGAGGCAGGGGGTCTATTAGAGACCCAGTACTTC.

This chain uses TRBV19 with TRBJ1-1; unclear D gene. Germline CDR1 LNHDA, CDR2 SQIVND (reference sequence). The CDR3 length is 14 residues. Trimming cost V 1 base and J 1 base, with 7 bases left between them. Here the CDR3 DNA reads TGTGCCAGTAGTATAGTTTGGCGGAACACTGAAGCTTTCTTT. This encodes CASSIVWRNTEAFF.